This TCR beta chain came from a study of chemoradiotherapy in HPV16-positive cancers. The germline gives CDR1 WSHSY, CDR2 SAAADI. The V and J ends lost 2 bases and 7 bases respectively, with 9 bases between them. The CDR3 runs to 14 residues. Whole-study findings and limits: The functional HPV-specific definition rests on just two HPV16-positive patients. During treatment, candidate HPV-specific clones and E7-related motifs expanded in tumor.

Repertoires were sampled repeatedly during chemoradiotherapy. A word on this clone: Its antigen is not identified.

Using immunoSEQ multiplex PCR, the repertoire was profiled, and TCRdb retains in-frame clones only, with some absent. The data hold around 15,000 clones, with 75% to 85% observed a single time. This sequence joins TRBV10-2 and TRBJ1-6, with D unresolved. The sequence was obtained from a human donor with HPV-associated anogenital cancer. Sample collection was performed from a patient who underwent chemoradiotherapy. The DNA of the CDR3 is TGCGCCAGCAGTGAGAAAGGGCAAAATTCACCCCTCCACTTT. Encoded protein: CASSEKGQNSPLHF.